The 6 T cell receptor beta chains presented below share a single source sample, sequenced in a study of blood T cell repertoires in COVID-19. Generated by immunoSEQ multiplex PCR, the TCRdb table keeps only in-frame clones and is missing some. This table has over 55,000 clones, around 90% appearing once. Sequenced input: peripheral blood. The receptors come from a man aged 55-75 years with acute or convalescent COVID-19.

Written as DNA, the CDR3 is TGTGCCAGCACGACACCAAACCTAGCCAAAAACATTCAGTACTTC. This codes for CASTTPNLAKNIQYF. The V gene is TRBV2, the J gene TRBJ2-4; D is ambiguous. V lost 7 bases to trimming and J lost 0 bases, with 13 bases between them. Germline loops: CDR1 SNHLY, CDR2 FYNNEI. The CDR3 runs to 15 residues.

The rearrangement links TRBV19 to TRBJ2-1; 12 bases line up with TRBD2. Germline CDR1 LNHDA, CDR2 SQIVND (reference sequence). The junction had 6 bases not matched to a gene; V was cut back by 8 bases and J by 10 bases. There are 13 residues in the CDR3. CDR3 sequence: CASGTSGPGEQFF. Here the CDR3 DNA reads TGTGCCAGTGGGACTAGCGGGCCAGGAGAGCAGTTCTTC.

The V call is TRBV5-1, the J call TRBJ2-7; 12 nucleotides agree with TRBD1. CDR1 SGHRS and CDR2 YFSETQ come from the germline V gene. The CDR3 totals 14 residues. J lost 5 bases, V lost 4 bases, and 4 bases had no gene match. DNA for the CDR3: TGCGCCAGCAGCCAAGGGGACAGGGGGCACGAGCAGTACTTC. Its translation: CASSQGDRGHEQYF.

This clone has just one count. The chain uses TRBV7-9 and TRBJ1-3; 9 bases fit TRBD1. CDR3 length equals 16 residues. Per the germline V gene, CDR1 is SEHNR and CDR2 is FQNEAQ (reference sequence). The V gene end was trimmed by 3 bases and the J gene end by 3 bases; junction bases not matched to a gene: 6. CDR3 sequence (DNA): TGTGCCAGCAGCTTTTCGGGACAGGGTGATGGAAACACCATATATTTT. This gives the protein CASSFSGQGDGNTIYF.

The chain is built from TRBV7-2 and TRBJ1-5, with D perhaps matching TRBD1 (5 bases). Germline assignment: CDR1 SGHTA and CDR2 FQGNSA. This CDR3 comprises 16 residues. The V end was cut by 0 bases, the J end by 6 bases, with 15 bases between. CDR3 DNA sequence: TGTGCCAGCAGCTTAGCGGGGGGGGGAAAAGGTCAGCCCCAGCATTTT. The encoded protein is CASSLAGGGKGQPQHF.

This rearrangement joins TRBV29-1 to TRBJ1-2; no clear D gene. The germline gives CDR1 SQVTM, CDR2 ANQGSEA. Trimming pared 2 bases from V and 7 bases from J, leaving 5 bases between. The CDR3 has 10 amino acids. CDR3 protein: CSVENSGYTF. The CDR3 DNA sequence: TGCAGCGTTGAAAATAGTGGCTACACCTTC.